The 13 T cell receptor beta chains given below trace back to one sample, sequenced in a study of TIL therapy for anti-PD-1-resistant metastatic lung cancer. Indicated time point: pre-treatment sample, taken before nivolumab and TIL therapy. The tumor samples were excised metastases, mostly pleural nodules or supraclavicular lymph nodes. Sequencing used immunoSEQ v3. Clones were read by immunoSEQ multiplex PCR, and TCRdb kept only the in-frame ones, dropping some. The sample consists of about 48,000 clones, 55% to 75% of them appearing once. The sample was tumor tissue, taken at baseline. Receptors were obtained from a person between 30 and 80 years old with non-small cell lung cancer.

The CDR3 loop reads CASSPGRKRERDTQYF. CDR3 DNA: TGTGCCAGCAGCCCCGGCAGAAAGCGGGAGAGAGATACGCAGTATTTT. The V and J genes are TRBV7-7 and TRBJ2-3; TRBD2 matches at 8 bases. Germline-derived CDR1 and CDR2 are SSHAT and FNYEAQ (reference sequence). Trimming at V came to 5 bases and at J to 5 bases, leaving 12 bases not matched to a gene. The CDR3 is made up of 16 amino acids. The whole variable domain, filled in from reference TRBV7-7 and TRBJ2-3, reads GAGVSQSPRYKVTKRGQDVTLRCDPISSHATLYWYQQALGQGPEFLTYFNYEAQPDKSGLPSDRFSAERPEGSISTLTIQRTEQRDSAMYRCASSPGRKRERDTQYFGPGTRLTVL.

The chain employs TRBV27 and TRBJ2-5, with 11 bases identical to TRBD2. The CDR3 is 15 residues long. The junction had 8 bases not matched to a gene; V was cut back by 6 bases and J by 5 bases. Germline V lookup: CDR1 MNHEY, CDR2 SMNVEV (reference sequence). CDR3 nucleotide sequence: TGTGCCAGCAGGCCGATAGCGGGGGGGCCGGAGACCCAGTACTTC. Protein sequence: CASRPIAGGPETQYF.

The V call is TRBV7-9, the J call TRBJ1-2, with D uncertain. V lost 4 bases to trimming and J lost 8 bases, with 14 bases between them. The CDR3 loop spans 13 amino acids. In germline, CDR1 is SEHNR, CDR2 FQNEAQ (reference sequence). The CDR3 DNA sequence: TGTGCCAGCAGCTCATTCCCTGACGAAGGCTACACCTTC. Protein sequence: CASSSFPDEGYTF.

J is TRBJ2-7 and V is TRBV7-9; 11 positions match TRBD1. The germline V gene has CDR1 SEHNR and CDR2 FQNEAQ (reference sequence). J was trimmed by 5 bases and V by 5 bases; bases with no gene match: 5. The CDR3 is 14 amino acids. The CDR3 nucleotides are TGTGCCAGCAGCCTGGACAGGGGGCCGGACGAGCAGTACTTC. This gives the protein CASSLDRGPDEQYF.

There are a few counts of this clone. The chain has TRBV19 and TRBJ1-5; tentatively, D is TRBD1 (6 bases). This CDR3 contains 14 residues. V lost 1 base, J lost 4 bases, and 8 bases lay in between. In germline, CDR1 is LNHDA, CDR2 SQIVND (reference sequence). Here the CDR3 DNA reads TGTGCCAGTAGTATAGGGCAGGGGAATCAGCCCCAGCATTTT. The encoded protein is CASSIGQGNQPQHF. The full variable domain, with the rest looked up from reference TRBV19 and TRBJ1-5, is DGGITQSPKYLFRKEGQNVTLSCEQNLNHDAMYWYRQDPGQGLRLIYYSQIVNDFQKGDIAEGYSVSREKKESFPLTVTSAQKNPTAFYLCASSIGQGNQPQHFGDGTRLSIL.

J is TRBJ2-1 and V is TRBV13, with 9 bases matching TRBD2. Germline CDR1 is PRHDT and CDR2 is FYEKMQ (reference sequence). Trimming removed 7 bases from V and 6 bases from J; junction bases left unmatched: 10. The CDR3 totals 15 residues. The CDR3 sequence: CASNPLGSGSNEQFF. The CDR3 DNA is TGTGCCAGCAACCCCCTGGGTAGCGGGAGCAATGAGCAGTTCTTC.

The J gene is TRBJ2-7, the V gene TRBV11-1; no reliable D call. The CDR3 covers 15 residues. Germline V gene lookup returns CDR1 SGHAT and CDR2 FQDESV (reference sequence). Trimming pared 4 bases from V and 3 bases from J, leaving 16 bases between. CDR3 bases: TGTGCCAGCAGCTCAGGTAGACACCGCTTCTACGAGCAGTACTTC. This codes for CASSSGRHRFYEQYF. Based on the CDR3 plus reference TRBV11-1 and TRBJ2-7, the full variable domain is EAEVAQSPRYKITEKSQAVAFWCDPISGHATLYWYRQILGQGPELLVQFQDESVVDDSQLPKDRFSAERLKGVDSTLKIQPAELGDSAMYLCASSSGRHRFYEQYFGPGTRLTVT.

The V gene is TRBV9, the J gene TRBJ2-2, with TRBD2 identical over 15 bases. The CDR3 covers 15 residues. V lost 6 bases to trimming and J lost 9 bases; unmatched junction nucleotides: 6. CDR1 SGDLS and CDR2 YYNGEE come from the germline V gene. The CDR3 reads CASTQGLAGGRELFF. The CDR3, as DNA: TGTGCCAGCACCCAGGGACTAGCGGGAGGTAGGGAGCTGTTTTTT.

J is TRBJ2-2 and V is TRBV6-1; tentative D call: TRBD1 (5 bases). CDR3 size: 12 residues. From germline, CDR1 is MNHNS and CDR2 SASEGT. The V and J ends lost 7 bases and 5 bases respectively, with 8 bases between them. CDR3 in amino acids: CASTRVTGELFF. CDR3 sequence (DNA): TGTGCCAGCACCAGGGTTACCGGGGAGCTGTTTTTT.

This chain links TRBV7-6 with TRBJ2-3; D not certain. The CDR3 contains 13 residues. V was pared by 4 bases and J by 6 bases, with 11 bases between. Germline CDR1 SGHVS, CDR2 FNYEAQ. CDR3 nucleotide sequence: TGTGCCAGCAGCTCGTCCATTGCCGATACGCAGTATTTT. The encoded protein is CASSSSIADTQYF.

This sequence joins TRBV7-9 and TRBJ1-1; D not resolved. This CDR3 contains 11 residues. Trimming stripped 2 bases from V and 8 bases from J, with 6 bases between. In germline, CDR1 is SEHNR, CDR2 FQNEAQ (reference sequence). The CDR3 sequence: CASSLSLEAFF. The CDR3 DNA reads TGTGCCAGCAGCTTATCGTTGGAAGCTTTCTTT. Drawing the rest from reference TRBV7-9 and TRBJ1-1, the complete variable domain is DTGVSQNPRHKITKRGQNVTFRCDPISEHNRLYWYRQTLGQGPEFLTYFQNEAQLEKSRLLSDRFSAERPKGSFSTLEIQRTEQGDSAMYLCASSLSLEAFFGQGTRLTVV.

This clone appeared a few times. This chain connects TRBV5-3 to TRBJ2-2, with D hard to call. TRBV5-3 belongs to the ORF category, with a function that is uncertain. The V gene lost 4 bases and the J gene lost 1 base, with 8 bases spanning the gap. The length of the CDR3 is 14 residues. The CDR3 nucleotides read TGTGCCAGAAGCAAAGACGGGAACACCGGGGAGCTGTTTTTT. Protein product: CARSKDGNTGELFF.

V is TRBV7-8 and J is TRBJ2-7, with 7 bases aligning to TRBD1. CDR3 length equals 14 residues. Germline CDR1 reads SGHVS; CDR2 reads FQNEAQ. The ends lost 4 bases at V and 4 bases at J; junction bases unmatched: 7. The CDR3 is CASSSIDREYEQYF. CDR3 DNA: TGTGCCAGCAGCTCAATCGACAGGGAGTACGAGCAGTACTTC.